This T cell receptor (beta chain) derives from a study of cytotoxic CD8 clonotypes in ibrutinib-treated CLL. Study information: The study recorded mean values of approximately 260,000 productive templates and under 100,000 productive rearrangements per sample.

Findings and limits, study-wide: Contraction or stability on treatment was seen for public clonotypes, which were uncommon.

Depth targeted 1 in 200,000 to 1 in 1 million T cells, averaging around 10x coverage per clonotype. Libraries were prepared by immunoSEQ multiplex PCR; TCRdb keeps only in-frame clonotypes and omits some of them. In the table there are 50,000 to 65,000 clones, approximately 75% of which are singletons. Trimming shortened V by 4 bases and J by 4 bases, and 11 bases separated the two germline ends. Germline loops: CDR1 SGHNT, CDR2 YYREEE (reference sequence). The CDR3 has 13 residues. Investigators sourced about 2 micrograms of genomic DNA from cryopreserved PBMCs for TCR beta libraries. This clone has more than one count but fewer than ten. Its antigen is undetermined.

This specimen was PBMCs, taken after 12 months of ibrutinib treatment. The TCR comes from a human donor with chronic lymphocytic leukemia. The chain is built from TRBV5-4 and TRBJ1-2; D is undetermined. CDR3 nucleotide sequence: TGTGCCAGCAGCGCTGACGGCCGCTATGGCTACACCTTC. It codes for CASSADGRYGYTF.